This T cell receptor beta chain emerged from a study of OX40 agonist ivuxolimab in advanced cancers. Across the whole study: Intravenous ivuxolimab at 0.01 to 10 mg/kg was given to patients every 2 weeks.

The junction had 5 bases not matched to a gene; V was cut back by 0 bases and J by 2 bases. Germline lookup yields CDR1 SGHRS and CDR2 YFSETQ. The CDR3 runs to 16 residues. Remarks on this clone: Its antigen is not identified.

General study findings and limits: The authors did not determine the antigen specificity of the expanded peripheral T cells.

Some clones are missing from TCRdb's copy, which holds only in-frame ones; the method was immunoSEQ multiplex PCR. The repertoire holds tens of thousands of clones, with 90% as singletons. The gene calls are TRBV5-1 and TRBJ2-5, with TRBD2 matching 9 bases. Sequenced material: CD4+ or CD8+ T cells sorted from blood, taken in a trial of the OX40 agonist ivuxolimab. This receptor was taken from an adult with an advanced solid tumor such as melanoma, head and neck, liver or kidney cancer. The CDR3 sequence: CASSLVPSGAQETQYF. CDR3 in DNA: TGCGCCAGCAGCTTGGTACCTAGCGGGGCGCAAGAGACCCAGTACTTC. Combining the CDR3 with reference TRBV5-1 and TRBJ2-5 gives the whole variable domain KAGVTQTPRYLIKTRGQQVTLSCSPISGHRSVSWYQQTPGQGLQFLFEYFSETQRNKGNFPGRFSGRQFSNSRSEMNVSTLELGDSALYLCASSLVPSGAQETQYFGPGTRLLVL.